These T cell receptor beta chains were read from a single sample in a study of T cell repertoires in cytomegalovirus infection. TCRdb independently ran MiXCR on the reads; one entry per CDR3 protein. The sample consists of about 700,000 distinct CDR3 sequences, approximately 33% of them appearing once. These receptors are not linked to any known antigen. Sequencing was performed on cultured PBMCs, taken from culture after CMV antigen stimulation. The source is a human donor in good health (CMV status not recorded). Some clones in this sample may be carry-over from other donors' samples. Each CDR3 is given with its conserved first and last residue. Each record gives: V gene, J gene, clone size, D gene, CDR3 protein, CDR3 DNA. D genes are given only for firm matches. Size tells how often a clone was seen (once, few, many) or the class of an expanded clone, and some rows leave it out.

v_call: TRBV6-2/TRBV6-3; j_call: TRBJ2-5; clone_size: .; d_call: .; cdr3_aa: CASTPHGGLETQYF; cdr3_nt: TGTGCCAGCACCCCCCATGGAGGTTTAGAGACCCAGTACTTC
v_call: TRBV6-6; j_call: TRBJ1-4; clone_size: once; d_call: TRBD1; cdr3_aa: CASSPGQGRANEKLFF; cdr3_nt: TGTGCCAGCAGTCCGGGACAGGGGCGTGCTAATGAAAAACTGTTTTTT
v_call: TRBV7-2; j_call: TRBJ2-1; clone_size: .; d_call: .; cdr3_aa: CASSLYRGEQFF; cdr3_nt: TGTGCCAGCAGCTTATATAGAGGTGAGCAGTTCTTC
v_call: TRBV28; j_call: TRBJ1-3; clone_size: few; d_call: .; cdr3_aa: CASTAPGSTGNTIYF; cdr3_nt: TGTGCCAGCACCGCTCCCGGCAGCACTGGAAACACCATATATTTT
v_call: TRBV7-6; j_call: TRBJ2-7; clone_size: few; d_call: .; cdr3_aa: CASSLISGYEQYF; cdr3_nt: TGTGCCAGCAGCTTAATCTCCGGCTACGAGCAGTACTTC
v_call: TRBV5-6; j_call: TRBJ2-3; clone_size: .; d_call: .; cdr3_aa: CASSLGGGSLTDTQYF; cdr3_nt: TGTGCCAGCAGCTTGGGAGGAGGCTCACTCACAGATACGCAGTATTTT
v_call: TRBV5-8; j_call: TRBJ1-4; clone_size: .; d_call: .; cdr3_aa: CASSRGTEPPGEKLFF; cdr3_nt: TGTGCCAGCAGCCGAGGGACGGAACCCCCAGGGGAAAAACTGTTTTTT
v_call: TRBV7-8; j_call: TRBJ1-5; clone_size: many; d_call: .; cdr3_aa: CASSPHLRGANQPQHF; cdr3_nt: TGTGCCAGCAGCCCGCACCTCAGGGGCGCCAATCAGCCCCAGCATTTT
v_call: TRBV11-2; j_call: TRBJ2-7; clone_size: .; d_call: TRBD1; cdr3_aa: CASSFRGTGTIYEQYF; cdr3_nt: TGTGCCAGCAGCTTTCGTGGGACAGGGACGATTTACGAGCAGTACTTC
v_call: TRBV7-9; j_call: TRBJ2-3; clone_size: many; d_call: TRBD2; cdr3_aa: CASSSLAGDTDTQYF; cdr3_nt: TGTGCCAGCAGCTCACTAGCGGGAGACACAGATACGCAGTATTTT
v_call: TRBV7-8; j_call: TRBJ2-2; clone_size: few; d_call: .; cdr3_aa: CASSHDRRYTGELFF; cdr3_nt: TGTGCCAGCAGCCACGACAGGAGATACACCGGGGAGCTGTTTTTT
v_call: TRBV12-3/TRBV12-4; j_call: TRBJ1-1; clone_size: .; d_call: .; cdr3_aa: CASSSVPGGGDTEAFF; cdr3_nt: TGTGCCAGCAGTTCGGTCCCCGGAGGGGGAGACACTGAAGCTTTCTTT
v_call: TRBV6-1; j_call: TRBJ2-3; clone_size: few; d_call: TRBD2; cdr3_aa: CASQRGLEDTQYF; cdr3_nt: TGTGCCAGCCAGCGGGGGTTAGAGGATACGCAGTATTTT
v_call: TRBV15; j_call: TRBJ2-2; clone_size: .; d_call: .; cdr3_aa: CATSNRGRPLNTGELFF; cdr3_nt: TGTGCCACCAGCAACAGAGGCCGGCCATTGAACACCGGGGAGCTGTTTTTT
v_call: TRBV7-8; j_call: TRBJ2-7; clone_size: many; d_call: .; cdr3_aa: CASSLGPRQPTTYEQYF; cdr3_nt: TGTGCCAGCAGCTTAGGGCCGCGACAGCCGACTACCTACGAGCAGTACTTC
v_call: TRBV5-4; j_call: TRBJ1-1; clone_size: few; d_call: .; cdr3_aa: CASSLRSVNTEAFF; cdr3_nt: TGTGCCAGCAGCCTACGATCGGTGAACACTGAAGCTTTCTTT
v_call: TRBV7-2; j_call: TRBJ2-7; clone_size: many; d_call: TRBD2; cdr3_aa: CASSTGRGDYEQYF; cdr3_nt: TGTGCCAGCAGCACGGGTCGGGGGGACTACGAGCAGTACTTC
v_call: TRBV11-3; j_call: TRBJ2-1; clone_size: few; d_call: .; cdr3_aa: CASSDSLAMSNEQFF; cdr3_nt: TGTGCCAGCAGCGATAGTCTAGCGATGTCGAATGAGCAGTTCTTC
v_call: TRBV7-2; j_call: TRBJ1-5; clone_size: few; d_call: .; cdr3_aa: CASSLSGSEQPQHF; cdr3_nt: TGTGCCAGCAGCTTATCAGGGTCGGAACAGCCCCAGCATTTT
v_call: TRBV27; j_call: TRBJ2-7; clone_size: .; d_call: .; cdr3_aa: CASSLWGPKASYEQYF; cdr3_nt: TGTGCCAGCAGTTTATGGGGACCGAAAGCCTCCTACGAGCAGTACTTC